This T cell receptor beta chain was sequenced for a study of blood T cell repertoires in COVID-19. Study-wide background: Sources were T cells, B-cell-depleted T cells, or PBMCs; the material itself was cDNA or gDNA.

The assay was immunoSEQ multiplex PCR, and TCRdb's table has in-frame clones only and misses some. The sample has more than 350,000 clones; more than 75% are singletons. Trimming cost V 8 bases and J 0 bases; bases outside gene matches: 7. CDR1 is SQVTM and CDR2 is ANQGSEA in the germline V gene. The CDR3 consists of 14 residues. This clone was picked up a small number of times. Sequencing input: PBMCs or T cells enriched from blood (not recorded which). This receptor was obtained from a woman aged 45-65 years who had recovered from COVID-19. The J gene is TRBJ2-1, the V gene TRBV29-1, with TRBD2 identical over 7 bases. This CDR3 reads CSTRAGPSYNEQFF. DNA of the CDR3: TGCAGCACCAGAGCGGGGCCCTCCTACAATGAGCAGTTCTTC.